Presented here are 25 T cell receptor beta chains from one specimen sequenced in a study of blood T cell repertoires in COVID-19. The data were produced by immunoSEQ multiplex PCR, yet TCRdb's version contains in-frame clones alone and is incomplete. The sample carries about 280,000 clones, roughly 85% recorded once. Input material: peripheral blood. Receptor source: a man aged 50 to 60 with active or convalescent COVID-19.

V and J are TRBV7-2 and TRBJ1-1; weak D call: TRBD1 (6 bases). Germline loops: CDR1 SGHTA, CDR2 FQGNSA. CDR3 length: 14 residues. V dropped 3 bases and J dropped 4 bases, with 12 bases sitting between them. The CDR3 DNA reads as TGTGCCAGCAGCTTCACAGGGAGCCTCACTGAAGCTTTCTTT. Protein product: CASSFTGSLTEAFF.

The V call is TRBV3-1 (or the pseudogene TRBV3-2), the J call TRBJ2-2, with 8 bases that match TRBD1. CDR3 length: 16 residues. Germline V lookup: CDR1 LGHDT, CDR2 YNNKEL (reference sequence). J was trimmed by 8 bases and V by 2 bases; bases with no gene match: 10. The CDR3, as DNA: TGTGCCAGCAGCCAACCCCAGGGGGCGCTATCTGGGGAGCTGTTTTTT. Protein sequence: CASSQPQGALSGELFF.

The chain carries TRBV6-6 and TRBJ2-7; tentatively, D is TRBD2 (6 bases). The CDR3 length is 12 residues. Germline CDR1 MNHNY, CDR2 SVGAGI (reference sequence). Trimming removed 6 bases at V and 2 bases at J, with 8 bases between. The CDR3 region has the DNA TGTGCCAGCAGCTTAGCGGCCTACGAGCAGTACTTC. It is translated as CASSLAAYEQYF.

The chain employs TRBV7-9 and TRBJ2-7, with 12 bases that match TRBD2. The V segment lost 5 bases and the J segment 3 bases; nucleotides outside the gene matches: 11. Germline CDR1 and CDR2: SEHNR and FQNEAQ (reference sequence). CDR3 size: 17 residues. DNA for the CDR3: TGTGCCAGCAGCGTTCGATCGGGACTAGCGGGCAACTACGAGCAGTACTTC. It codes for CASSVRSGLAGNYEQYF.

J is TRBJ1-5 and V is TRBV3-1 (or the pseudogene TRBV3-2); perhaps TRBD1 as D (6 bases). CDR1 and CDR2 from the germline V gene are LGHDT and YNNKEL (reference sequence). Trimming stripped 3 bases from V and 1 base from J, with 10 bases between. The CDR3 runs 15 residues. As DNA, the CDR3 is TGTGCCAGCAGCCAGCCCAGGGGAAGCAATCAGCCCCAGCATTTT. Protein sequence: CASSQPRGSNQPQHF.

The chain uses TRBV9 and TRBJ1-1; 11 nucleotides align to TRBD1. Looked up from germline, CDR1 is SGDLS and CDR2 is YYNGEE. The CDR3 spans 14 residues. Trimming removed 7 bases from V and 5 bases from J; junction bases left unmatched: 7. CDR3 bases: TGTGCCAGCGATACCGGGACAGGGGGGACTGAAGCTTTCTTT. Protein: CASDTGTGGTEAFF.

The sample holds one count of this clone. The chain has TRBV19 and TRBJ1-5; D call uncertain. Germline CDR1 and CDR2: LNHDA and SQIVND (reference sequence). V was shortened by 1 base and J by 3 bases, with 10 bases between the two germline ends. CDR3 length: 15 residues. CDR3 in amino acids: CASSIGRSPNQPQHF. CDR3 DNA sequence: TGTGCCAGTAGTATAGGAAGGAGTCCCAATCAGCCCCAGCATTTT. Based on the CDR3 plus reference TRBV19 and TRBJ1-5, the full variable domain is DGGITQSPKYLFRKEGQNVTLSCEQNLNHDAMYWYRQDPGQGLRLIYYSQIVNDFQKGDIAEGYSVSREKKESFPLTVTSAQKNPTAFYLCASSIGRSPNQPQHFGDGTRLSIL.

The rearrangement uses TRBV4-1 and TRBJ1-1, with 8 bases that match TRBD1. The CDR3 is made up of 15 amino acids. CDR1 is MGHRA, CDR2 YSYEKL, per germline. Unmatched junction bases numbered 4, after V lost 4 bases and J lost 0 bases. The CDR3 DNA sequence: TGCGCCAGCAGCCCGGGACAGGCACTGAACACTGAAGCTTTCTTT. It yields the protein CASSPGQALNTEAFF.

The chain carries TRBV18 and TRBJ1-2, with 7 bases matching TRBD1. The CDR3 spans 13 residues. V dropped 5 bases and J dropped 4; count of bases not matched to a gene: 4. Germline CDR1 and CDR2: KGHSH and LQKENI. The CDR3 protein is CASSGTAGYGYTF. The CDR3 DNA reads TGTGCCAGCTCAGGGACAGCCGGCTATGGCTACACCTTC. The full variable domain, in which reference TRBV18 and TRBJ1-2 provide the parts outside the CDR3, is NAGVMQNPRHLVRRRGQEARLRCSPMKGHSHVYWYRQLPEEGLKFMVYLQKENIIDESGMPKERFSAEFPKEGPSILRIQQVVRGDSAAYFCASSGTAGYGYTFGSGTRLTVV.

This chain links TRBV6-5 with TRBJ1-2; possibly TRBD1 for D (6 bases). The CDR3 has 13 residues. Trimming removed 5 bases from V and 2 bases from J, with 9 bases in between. Germline V CDR1 and CDR2: MNHEY, SVGAGI. This CDR3 reads CASSTTGNYGYTF. The CDR3 coding sequence is TGTGCCAGCAGTACAACAGGGAACTATGGCTACACCTTC.

This chain uses TRBV3-1 (or the pseudogene TRBV3-2) with TRBJ1-1; 8 bases are shared with TRBD1. CDR3 length: 14 residues. Germline V gene sequence: CDR1 LGHDT, CDR2 YNNKEL (reference sequence). The V and J ends lost 4 bases and 6 bases, in that order; junction bases with no gene match: 7. This CDR3 is CASSRTGKGAEAFF. The CDR3 bases are TGTGCCAGCAGCCGGACAGGGAAGGGGGCTGAAGCTTTCTTT.

CDR3 DNA sequence: TGCGCCAGCAGCTTTACAGGGGGCCGGAACACTGAAGCTTTCTTT. Residues: CASSFTGGRNTEAFF. The chain carries TRBV5-1 and TRBJ1-1; 9 bases are a match to TRBD1. This CDR3 has 15 amino acids. Germline CDR1 reads SGHRS; CDR2 reads YFSETQ. J lost 1 base, V lost 2 bases, and 3 bases had no gene match.

V usage is TRBV9 and J usage is TRBJ2-2, with TRBD2 matching over 9 bases. Per the germline V gene, CDR1 is SGDLS and CDR2 is YYNGEE. The CDR3 runs to 16 residues. The J segment lost 6 bases and the V segment lost 3 bases, leaving 9 bases of the junction unmatched. CDR3 sequence: CASSGLGREGAGELFF. DNA of the CDR3: TGTGCCAGCAGCGGCCTTGGGCGGGAGGGAGCCGGGGAGCTGTTTTTT.

The chain recombines TRBV6-5 with TRBJ1-2; D is ambiguous. Germline values: CDR1 MNHEY, CDR2 SVGAGI. The germline V and J ends were trimmed by 6 bases and 4 bases, with 12 bases remaining between them. This CDR3 comprises 13 residues. The CDR3: CASRVEGVYGYTF. The CDR3 bases are TGTGCCAGCAGAGTGGAAGGAGTCTATGGCTACACCTTC.

The V and J genes are TRBV4-2 and TRBJ2-5; 11 positions agree with TRBD2. J was trimmed by 5 bases and V by 4 bases; bases with no gene match: 12. CDR1 is LGHNA and CDR2 is YNFKEQ in the germline V gene. The CDR3 is 17 amino acids. The CDR3 nucleotides read TGTGCCAGCAGCCGGACTAGCGGGTTCCCGAGGGGGGAGACCCAGTACTTC. Its translation: CASSRTSGFPRGETQYF.

J is TRBJ2-2 and V is TRBV29-1; tentatively, D is TRBD1 (6 bases). The V gene's germline CDR1 is SQVTM and CDR2 ANQGSEA. The CDR3 is 14 residues long. The ends were cut back, 6 bases at V and 0 bases at J, with 11 bases in the middle. CDR3: CSVEQGSNTGELFF. In DNA form, the CDR3 reads TGCAGCGTGGAACAGGGATCGAACACCGGGGAGCTGTTTTTT.

This clone was detected a few times. This CDR3 is CASSPYRLAGGNEQFF. DNA of the CDR3: TGTGCCAGCAGCCCCTACCGACTAGCGGGGGGGAATGAGCAGTTCTTC. The V call is TRBV7-8, the J call TRBJ2-1, with 14 bases that match TRBD2. This CDR3 is built from 16 residues. Trimming cost V 5 bases and J 7 bases; bases outside gene matches: 7. Germline V CDR1 and CDR2: SGHVS, FQNEAQ.

This rearrangement joins TRBV7-9 to TRBJ1-4; a weak D match, TRBD1 (5 bases). This CDR3 has 12 amino acids. Germline V lookup: CDR1 SEHNR, CDR2 FQNEAQ (reference sequence). V gave up 5 bases and J gave up 12 bases, with 13 bases separating them. CDR3 sequence: CASSVTRGELFF. CDR3 coding DNA: TGTGCCAGCAGCGTCACACGGGGGGAACTGTTTTTT.

Only a few counts were recorded for this clone. This chain uses TRBV18 with TRBJ1-6; 9 nucleotides match TRBD1. The CDR3 contains 16 residues. J lost 9 bases, V lost 1 base, and 7 bases had no gene match. CDR1 KGHSH and CDR2 LQKENI come from the germline V gene. The CDR3, as DNA: TGTGCCAGCTCACCACAAACGGGACAGGGCTTTTCACCCCTCCACTTT. It yields the protein CASSPQTGQGFSPLHF.

The chain uses TRBV3-1 (or the pseudogene TRBV3-2) and TRBJ1-6; D remains ambiguous. Germline V gives CDR1 LGHDT, CDR2 YNNKEL (reference sequence). V was cut by 3 bases and J by 0 bases, with 3 bases left in between. The CDR3 runs 14 residues. The CDR3, as DNA: TGTGCCAGCAGCCACGTCTCCTATAATTCACCCCTCCACTTT. This sequence encodes CASSHVSYNSPLHF.

V gene TRBV6-1 combines with J gene TRBJ2-5; a weak D match, TRBD2 (5 bases). Deletions cut 1 base from V and 7 bases from J, with 13 bases between. The CDR3 runs 14 residues. Germline V gives CDR1 MNHNS, CDR2 SASEGT. DNA for the CDR3: TGTGCCAGCAGTGAAGGTCGGGGTTTCGGGACCCAGTACTTC. Its translation is CASSEGRGFGTQYF.

The chain links TRBV2 to TRBJ2-1, with 7 bases fitting TRBD2. J gave up 5 bases and V 7 bases, and 11 bases lay outside the gene matches. Looked up from germline, CDR1 is SNHLY and CDR2 is FYNNEI. The length of the CDR3 is 15 residues. The CDR3 reads CASTEETSINNEQFF. CDR3 nucleotide sequence: TGTGCCAGCACCGAAGAGACTAGCATCAACAATGAGCAGTTCTTC.

J is TRBJ2-1 and V is TRBV19, with TRBD2 matching 11 bases. CDR1 and CDR2 from the germline V gene are LNHDA and SQIVND (reference sequence). Trimming cost V 3 bases and J 0 bases; bases outside gene matches: 10. The CDR3 has 19 amino acids. CDR3 region: CASSMAPPGLAVSYNEQFF. For the CDR3, the DNA is TGTGCCAGTAGTATGGCCCCCCCGGGACTAGCGGTCTCCTACAATGAGCAGTTCTTC.

The V call is TRBV2, the J call TRBJ2-1, with 7 bases aligning to TRBD2. The junction had 11 bases not matched to a gene; V was cut back by 4 bases and J by 2 bases. This CDR3 is 17 amino acids long. Germline CDR1 SNHLY, CDR2 FYNNEI. CDR3 sequence reads: CASSGGGTTPTYNEQFF. The CDR3 nucleotides are TGTGCCAGCAGTGGGGGCGGGACTACCCCAACCTACAATGAGCAGTTCTTC.

The chain combines TRBV7-8 with TRBJ2-2; 10 bases match TRBD2. In germline, CDR1 is SGHVS, CDR2 FQNEAQ. The CDR3 is 19 residues long. Unmatched junction bases numbered 12, after V lost 0 bases and J lost 5 bases. CDR3 amino acids: CASSLAGGTQREGTGELFF. The CDR3 region has the DNA TGTGCCAGCAGCTTAGCGGGAGGGACTCAGCGGGAGGGAACCGGGGAGCTGTTTTTT.